Following are 23 T cell receptor beta chains from one sample sequenced in a study of blood T cell repertoires in COVID-19. Generated by immunoSEQ multiplex PCR, the TCRdb table keeps only in-frame clones and is missing some. The sample has about 250,000 clones; approximately 85% are singletons. The sample consisted of PBMCs or T cells enriched from blood (not recorded which). These TCRs come from a woman aged 45 to 65 with acute COVID-19.

This chain uses TRBV2 with TRBJ1-5; 7 bases agree with TRBD1. The CDR3 has 14 residues. J gave up 5 bases and V 6 bases, and 7 bases lay outside the gene matches. Germline CDR1 reads SNHLY; CDR2 reads FYNNEI. The CDR3 is CASSGDRDHQPQHF. The CDR3 DNA is TGTGCCAGCAGCGGGGACAGAGACCATCAGCCCCAGCATTTT.

This rearrangement joins TRBV27 to TRBJ1-6, with 10 bases that match TRBD1. V was pared by 4 bases and J by 6 bases, with 3 bases of the junction left unmatched. Looked up from germline, CDR1 is MNHEY and CDR2 is SMNVEV (reference sequence). This CDR3 has 15 residues. CDR3: CASSSRTGGNSPLHF. CDR3 coding DNA: TGTGCCAGCAGTTCCCGGACAGGGGGTAATTCACCCCTCCACTTT.

The V call is TRBV18, the J call TRBJ1-4; D gene unclear. Deletions cut 0 bases from V and 4 bases from J, with 15 bases between. Germline V gene data show CDR1 as KGHSH and CDR2 as LQKENI. The length of the CDR3 is 17 residues. The CDR3: CASSPPNFSRDNEKLFF. As DNA, the CDR3 is TGTGCCAGCTCACCACCGAACTTTAGCAGAGATAATGAAAAACTGTTTTTT.

This clone was detected a few times. The gene calls are TRBV7-2 and TRBJ2-5; 9 bases agree with TRBD1. This CDR3 has 14 amino acids. CDR1 is SGHTA and CDR2 is FQGNSA in the germline V gene. Unmatched junction bases numbered 6, after V lost 5 bases and J lost 5 bases. The CDR3 DNA is TGTGCCAGCAGCCCCGGGGACAGGGTTGAGACCCAGTACTTC. Amino acid sequence: CASSPGDRVETQYF.

This chain connects TRBV6-5 to TRBJ1-2; D gene unclear. The ends were cut back, 4 bases at V and 4 bases at J, with 4 bases in the middle. The CDR3 has 11 residues. Germline-derived CDR1 and CDR2 are MNHEY and SVGAGI. CDR3 sequence reads: CASSSLYGYTF. CDR3 DNA sequence: TGTGCCAGCAGTTCCCTCTATGGCTACACCTTC.

The J gene is TRBJ1-4, the V gene TRBV7-2; maybe TRBD1 (5 bases). V was cut by 2 bases and J by 5 bases, with 9 bases left in between. Germline CDR1 is SGHTA and CDR2 is FQGNSA. The length of the CDR3 is 14 residues. In DNA, the CDR3 is TGTGCCAGCAGCTTATCGCAGGGAAATGAAAAACTGTTTTTT. Translation: CASSLSQGNEKLFF.

The rearrangement links TRBV28 to TRBJ1-2; 7 bases map to TRBD1. Trimming took 4 bases from V and 7 from J; bases not matched to a gene: 9. Germline-derived CDR1 and CDR2 are MDHEN and SYDVKM. The CDR3 covers 14 residues. This CDR3 reads CASSYRQGQGGYTF. Here the CDR3 DNA reads TGTGCCAGCAGTTACCGACAGGGACAAGGTGGCTACACCTTC.

The rearrangement joins TRBV19 to TRBJ1-5, with TRBD1 matching 11 bases. Germline V lookup: CDR1 LNHDA, CDR2 SQIVND (reference sequence). J was trimmed by 5 bases and V by 5 bases; bases with no gene match: 17. The CDR3 extends over 19 amino acids. The CDR3 is CASSLRDRGALGLDQPQHF. The CDR3, as DNA: TGTGCCAGTAGTCTGCGGGACAGGGGGGCCCTTGGACTCGATCAGCCCCAGCATTTT.

The chain combines TRBV9 with TRBJ1-1; D remains ambiguous. Trimming stripped 0 bases from V and 3 bases from J, with 12 bases between. The CDR3 loop spans 15 amino acids. Germline loops: CDR1 SGDLS, CDR2 YYNGEE. DNA for the CDR3: TGTGCCAGCAGCGTAGAAACCCCGCGGTACACTGAAGCTTTCTTT. Amino acids: CASSVETPRYTEAFF.

V is TRBV9 and J is TRBJ1-3; D possibly corresponds to TRBD1 (5 bases). Germline V CDR1 and CDR2: SGDLS, YYNGEE. The CDR3 totals 16 residues. With 4 bases removed from V and 4 bases from J, the gap between germline ends came to 18 bases. Here the CDR3 reads CASSPGGGAGGNTIYF. The CDR3 DNA reads as TGTGCCAGCAGCCCGGGGGGAGGGGCTGGAGGAAACACCATATATTTT.

The rearrangement links TRBV7-9 to TRBJ1-5; D possibly corresponds to TRBD1 (6 bases). This CDR3 has 15 residues. Trimming stripped 4 bases from V and 2 bases from J, with 12 bases between. CDR1 SEHNR and CDR2 FQNEAQ come from the germline V gene (reference sequence). CDR3 residues: CASSSGGHGNQPQHF. The CDR3 DNA follows: TGTGCCAGCAGCTCGGGGGGGCACGGCAATCAGCCCCAGCATTTT.

This clone was detected a few times. This chain uses TRBV10-3 with TRBJ1-6, with 7 positions matching TRBD1. The CDR3 has 12 amino acids. Germline CDR1 is ENHRY and CDR2 is SYGVKD. The J segment lost 10 bases and the V segment lost 10 bases, leaving 7 bases of the junction unmatched. CDR3 sequence reads: CASRRGQSPLHF. DNA of the CDR3: TGTGCCAGTAGACGGGGACAGTCACCCCTCCACTTT.

The chain recombines TRBV4-3 with TRBJ1-4; no reliable D call. The CDR3 consists of 13 residues. Germline values: CDR1 LGHNA, CDR2 YSLEER. V was trimmed by 0 bases and J by 8 bases, leaving 7 bases between them. CDR3 sequence reads: CASSQDTREKLFF. Written as DNA, the CDR3 is TGCGCCAGCAGCCAAGATACCAGGGAAAAACTGTTTTTT.

The chain links TRBV4-2 to TRBJ1-1, with D perhaps matching TRBD1 (5 bases). The CDR3 sequence is 14 residues long. The germline V and J ends were trimmed by 11 bases and 3 bases, with 19 bases remaining between them. Germline V CDR1 and CDR2: LGHNA, YNFKEQ. The CDR3 here is CAFPETRGDTEAFF. CDR3 sequence (DNA): TGTGCCTTCCCCGAAACAAGGGGCGACACTGAAGCTTTCTTT.

J is TRBJ1-6 and V is TRBV5-4, with 8 bases matching TRBD1. Germline V gene lookup returns CDR1 SGHNT and CDR2 YYREEE (reference sequence). This CDR3 contains 14 residues. Losses at the gene ends were 2 bases for V and 7 bases for J; bases not matched to a gene: 2. The CDR3 loop reads CASSLAGGNSPLHF. CDR3 coding DNA: TGTGCCAGCAGCTTAGCAGGGGGCAATTCACCCCTCCACTTT. Supplemented by reference TRBV5-4 and TRBJ1-6, the full variable domain reads ETGVTQSPTHLIKTRGQQVTLRCSSQSGHNTVSWYQQALGQGPQFIFQYYREEENGRGNFPPRFSGLQFPNYSSELNVNALELDDSALYLCASSLAGGNSPLHFGNGTRLTVT.

The gene calls are TRBV11-2 and TRBJ2-7, with a weak D call TRBD2 (5 bases). Germline CDR1 reads SGHAT; CDR2 reads FQNNGV. The CDR3 has 12 amino acids. The ends were cut back, 2 bases at V and 5 bases at J, with 7 bases in the middle. CDR3 residues: CASSLIANEQYF. CDR3 nucleotides: TGTGCCAGCAGCTTAATAGCGAACGAGCAGTACTTC.

The chain uses TRBV7-2 and TRBJ1-5; the match to TRBD1 covers 7 bases. The CDR3 length is 14 residues. The J segment lost 6 bases and the V segment lost 8 bases, leaving 10 bases of the junction unmatched. The germline gives CDR1 SGHTA, CDR2 FQGNSA. CDR3 sequence reads: CASATQGDGQPQHF. In DNA, the CDR3 is TGTGCCAGCGCAACCCAGGGGGATGGTCAGCCCCAGCATTTT. The whole variable domain, remainder taken from reference TRBV7-2 and TRBJ1-5, is GAGVSQSPSNKVTEKGKDVELRCDPISGHTALYWYRQSLGQGLEFLIYFQGNSAPDKSGLPSDRFSAERTGGSVSTLTIQRTQQEDSAVYLCASATQGDGQPQHFGDGTRLSIL.

V gene TRBV9 combines with J gene TRBJ1-2, with 8 bases lining up with TRBD1. This CDR3 has 14 amino acids. The germline gives CDR1 SGDLS, CDR2 YYNGEE. Trimming took 0 bases from V and 6 from J; bases not matched to a gene: 4. The CDR3 nucleotides read TGTGCCAGCAGCGTAGGTAGACAGGGGAATGGCTACACCTTC. Protein product: CASSVGRQGNGYTF.

The J gene is TRBJ1-2, the V gene TRBV5-1; D gene unclear. V was cut by 4 bases and J by 3 bases, with 13 bases left in between. The CDR3 spans 14 residues. CDR1 and CDR2 from the germline V gene are SGHRS and YFSETQ. CDR3: CASSPEQPYYGYTF. DNA of the CDR3: TGCGCCAGCAGCCCAGAACAGCCATACTATGGCTACACCTTC.

The rearrangement uses TRBV5-5 and TRBJ1-1; D call uncertain. The V gene's germline CDR1 is SGHKS and CDR2 YYEKEE (reference sequence). The CDR3 has 10 amino acids. V was trimmed by 5 bases and J by 10 bases, leaving 9 bases between them. CDR3 sequence reads: CASRRAVAFF. CDR3 nucleotide sequence: TGTGCCAGCAGGAGGGCCGTAGCTTTCTTT.

To note about this clone: Other DNA sequences of this sample code for an identical CDR3. V is TRBV2 and J is TRBJ1-4; 8 nucleotides align to TRBD1. V dropped 3 bases and J dropped 8; count of bases not matched to a gene: 8. The CDR3 length is 15 residues. Looked up from germline, CDR1 is SNHLY and CDR2 is FYNNEI. The CDR3 nucleotides are TGTGCCAGCAGTGACGGCGGACAGGGAGGCGAAAAACTGTTTTTT. Translating it yields CASSDGGQGGEKLFF.

V is TRBV19 and J is TRBJ1-2; possibly TRBD1 for D (6 bases). V shed 6 bases and J shed 4 bases, with 9 bases lying between them. Germline V gene sequence: CDR1 LNHDA, CDR2 SQIVND (reference sequence). The CDR3 contains 12 residues. The CDR3 sequence is CASRMDSYGYTF. CDR3 nucleotide sequence: TGTGCCAGTAGGATGGACAGCTATGGCTACACCTTC.

The rearrangement joins TRBV7-9 to TRBJ2-1, with D possibly matching TRBD1 (5 bases). V was pared by 6 bases and J by 8 bases, with 14 bases between. Germline V gene lookup returns CDR1 SEHNR and CDR2 FQNEAQ (reference sequence). CDR3 size: 13 residues. The CDR3 bases are TGTGCCAGCAGGACAGTTCAAGAAGATGAGCAGTTCTTC. Its protein is CASRTVQEDEQFF.